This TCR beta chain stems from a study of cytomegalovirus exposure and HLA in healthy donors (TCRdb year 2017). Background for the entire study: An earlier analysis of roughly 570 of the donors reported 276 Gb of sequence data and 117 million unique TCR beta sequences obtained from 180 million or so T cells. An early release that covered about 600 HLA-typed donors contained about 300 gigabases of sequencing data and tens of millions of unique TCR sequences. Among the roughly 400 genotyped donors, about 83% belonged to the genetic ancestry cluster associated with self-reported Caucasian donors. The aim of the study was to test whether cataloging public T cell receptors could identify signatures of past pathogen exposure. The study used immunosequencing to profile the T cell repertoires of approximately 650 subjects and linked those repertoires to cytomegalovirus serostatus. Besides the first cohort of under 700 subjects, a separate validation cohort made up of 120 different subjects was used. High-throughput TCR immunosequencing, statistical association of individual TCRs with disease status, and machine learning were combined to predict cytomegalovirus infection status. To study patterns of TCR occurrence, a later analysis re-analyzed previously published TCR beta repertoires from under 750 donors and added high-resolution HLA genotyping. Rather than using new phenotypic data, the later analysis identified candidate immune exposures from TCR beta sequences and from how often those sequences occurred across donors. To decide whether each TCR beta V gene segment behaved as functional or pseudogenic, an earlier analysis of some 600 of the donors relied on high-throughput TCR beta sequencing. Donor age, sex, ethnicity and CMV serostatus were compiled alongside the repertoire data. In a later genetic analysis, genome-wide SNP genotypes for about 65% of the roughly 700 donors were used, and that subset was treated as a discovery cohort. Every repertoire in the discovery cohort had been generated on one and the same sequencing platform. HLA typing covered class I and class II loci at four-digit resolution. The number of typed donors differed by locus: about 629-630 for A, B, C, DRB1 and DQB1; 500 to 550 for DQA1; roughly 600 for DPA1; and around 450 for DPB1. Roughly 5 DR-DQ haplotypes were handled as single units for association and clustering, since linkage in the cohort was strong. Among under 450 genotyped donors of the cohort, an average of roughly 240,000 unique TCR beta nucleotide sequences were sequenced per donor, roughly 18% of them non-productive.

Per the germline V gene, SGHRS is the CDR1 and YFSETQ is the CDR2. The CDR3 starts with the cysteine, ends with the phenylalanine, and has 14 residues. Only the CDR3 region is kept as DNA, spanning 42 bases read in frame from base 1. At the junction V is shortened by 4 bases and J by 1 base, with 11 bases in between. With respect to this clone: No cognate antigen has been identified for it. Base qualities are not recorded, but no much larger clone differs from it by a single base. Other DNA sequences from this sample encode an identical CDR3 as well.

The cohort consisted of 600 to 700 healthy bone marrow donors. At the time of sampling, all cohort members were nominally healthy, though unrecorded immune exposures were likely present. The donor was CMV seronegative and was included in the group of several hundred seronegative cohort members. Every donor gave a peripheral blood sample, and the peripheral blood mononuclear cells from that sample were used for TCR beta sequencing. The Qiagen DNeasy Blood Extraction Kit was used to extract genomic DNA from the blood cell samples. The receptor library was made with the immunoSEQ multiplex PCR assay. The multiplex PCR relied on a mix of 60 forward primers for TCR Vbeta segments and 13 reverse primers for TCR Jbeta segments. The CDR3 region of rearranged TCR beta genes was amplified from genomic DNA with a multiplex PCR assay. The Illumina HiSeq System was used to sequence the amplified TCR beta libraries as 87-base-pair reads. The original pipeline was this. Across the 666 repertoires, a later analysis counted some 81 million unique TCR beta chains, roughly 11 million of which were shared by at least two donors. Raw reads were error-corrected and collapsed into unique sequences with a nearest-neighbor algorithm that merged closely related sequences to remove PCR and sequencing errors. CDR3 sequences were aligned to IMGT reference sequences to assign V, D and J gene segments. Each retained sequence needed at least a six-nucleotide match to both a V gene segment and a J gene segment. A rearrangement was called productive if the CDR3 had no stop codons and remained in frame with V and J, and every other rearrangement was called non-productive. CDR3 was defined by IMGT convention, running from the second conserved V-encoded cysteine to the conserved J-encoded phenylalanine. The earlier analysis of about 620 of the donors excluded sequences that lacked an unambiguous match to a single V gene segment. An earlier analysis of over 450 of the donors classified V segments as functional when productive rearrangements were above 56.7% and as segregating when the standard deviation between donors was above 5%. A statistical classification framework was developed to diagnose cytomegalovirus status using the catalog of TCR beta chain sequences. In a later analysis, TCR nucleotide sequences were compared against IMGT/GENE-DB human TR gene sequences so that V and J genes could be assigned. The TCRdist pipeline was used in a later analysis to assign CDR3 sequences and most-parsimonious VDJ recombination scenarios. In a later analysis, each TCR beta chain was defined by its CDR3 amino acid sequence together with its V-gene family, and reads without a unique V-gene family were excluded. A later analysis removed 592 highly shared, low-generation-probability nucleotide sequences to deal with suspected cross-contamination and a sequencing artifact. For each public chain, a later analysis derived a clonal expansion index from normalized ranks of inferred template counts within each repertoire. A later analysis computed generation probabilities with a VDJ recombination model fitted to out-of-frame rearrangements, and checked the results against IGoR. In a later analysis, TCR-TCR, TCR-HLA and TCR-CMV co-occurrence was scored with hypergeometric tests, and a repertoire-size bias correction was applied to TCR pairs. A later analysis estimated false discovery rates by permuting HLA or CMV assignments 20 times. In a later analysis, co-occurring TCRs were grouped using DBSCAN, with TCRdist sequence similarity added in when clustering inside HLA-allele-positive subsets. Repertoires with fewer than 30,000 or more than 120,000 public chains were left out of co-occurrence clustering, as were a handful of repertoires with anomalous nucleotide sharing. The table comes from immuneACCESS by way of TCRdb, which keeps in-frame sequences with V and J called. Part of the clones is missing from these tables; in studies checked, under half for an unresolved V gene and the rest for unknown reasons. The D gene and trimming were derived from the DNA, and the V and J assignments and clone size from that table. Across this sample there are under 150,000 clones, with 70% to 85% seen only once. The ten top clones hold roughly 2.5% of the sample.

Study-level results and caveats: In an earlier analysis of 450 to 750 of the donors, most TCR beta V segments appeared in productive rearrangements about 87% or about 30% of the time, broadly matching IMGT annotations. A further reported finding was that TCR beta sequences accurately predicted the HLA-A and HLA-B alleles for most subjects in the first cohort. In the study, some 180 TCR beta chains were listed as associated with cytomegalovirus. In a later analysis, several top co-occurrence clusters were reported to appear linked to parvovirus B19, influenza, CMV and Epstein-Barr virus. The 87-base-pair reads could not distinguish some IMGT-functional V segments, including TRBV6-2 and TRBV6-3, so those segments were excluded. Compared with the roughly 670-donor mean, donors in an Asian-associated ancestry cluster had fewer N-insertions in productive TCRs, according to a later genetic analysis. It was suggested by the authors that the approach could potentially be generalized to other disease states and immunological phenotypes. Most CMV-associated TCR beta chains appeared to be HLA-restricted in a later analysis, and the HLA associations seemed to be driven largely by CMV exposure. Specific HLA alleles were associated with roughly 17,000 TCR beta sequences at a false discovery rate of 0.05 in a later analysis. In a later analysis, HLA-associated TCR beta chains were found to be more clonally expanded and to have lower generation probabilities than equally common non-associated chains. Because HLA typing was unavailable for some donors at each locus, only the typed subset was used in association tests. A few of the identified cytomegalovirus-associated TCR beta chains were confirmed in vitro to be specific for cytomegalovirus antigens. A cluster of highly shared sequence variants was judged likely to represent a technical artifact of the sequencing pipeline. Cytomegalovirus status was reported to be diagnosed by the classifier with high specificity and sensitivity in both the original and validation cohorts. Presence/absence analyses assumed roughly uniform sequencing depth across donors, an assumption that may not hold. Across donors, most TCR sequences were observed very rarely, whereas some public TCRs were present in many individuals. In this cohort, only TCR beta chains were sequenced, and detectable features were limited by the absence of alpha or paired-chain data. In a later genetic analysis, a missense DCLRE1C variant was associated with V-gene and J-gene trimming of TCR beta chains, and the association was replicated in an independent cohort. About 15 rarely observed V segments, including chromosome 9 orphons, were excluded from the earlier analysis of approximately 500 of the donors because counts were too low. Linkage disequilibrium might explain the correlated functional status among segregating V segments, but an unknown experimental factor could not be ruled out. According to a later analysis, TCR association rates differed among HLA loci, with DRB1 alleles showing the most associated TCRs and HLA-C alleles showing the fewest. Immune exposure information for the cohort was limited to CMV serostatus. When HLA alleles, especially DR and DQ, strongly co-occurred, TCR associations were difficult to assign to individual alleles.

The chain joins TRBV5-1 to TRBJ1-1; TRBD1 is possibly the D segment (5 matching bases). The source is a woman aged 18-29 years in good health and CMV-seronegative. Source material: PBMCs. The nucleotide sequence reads TGCGCCAGCAGCCCGGACACCCAGAACACTGAAGCTTTCTTT. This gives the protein CASSPDTQNTEAFF.